This T cell receptor beta chain is from a study of blood T cell repertoires in COVID-19. About the research overall: There were acute and convalescent COVID-19 samples, and they came from the United States, Italy and Spain.

This clone was counted once. Original handling: Cell counts per sample came from amplifying reference gene primers. This table comes from immunoSEQ multiplex PCR, and its TCRdb copy is limited to in-frame clones, with some not included. The DNA was the basis for D and trimming; V, J and clone size are from that table. In the table there are about 60,000 clones, 87% of which are singletons. V lost 0 bases to trimming and J lost 3 bases, with 21 bases between them. CDR3 length: 18 amino acids. The germline V gene has CDR1 SGHRS and CDR2 YFSETQ. The sample consisted of peripheral blood. The gene calls are TRBV5-1 and TRBJ1-2; a weak D match, TRBD1 (6 bases). This TCR was sampled from a human donor with acute or convalescent COVID-19. The donor label of this sample is uncertain. In nucleotides, the CDR3 is TGCGCCAGCAGCTTGGCCCCGCCGACAGAGGGGGTACACTATGGCTACACCTTC. This codes for CASSLAPPTEGVHYGYTF.